Below, 13 T cell receptor beta chains from the same sample are listed, as sequenced in a study of identical twins. TCRdb fed the 5' RACE reads into MiXCR, producing one record per CDR3 protein. The data hold approximately 1.8 million distinct CDR3 sequences, with roughly a third observed a single time. Sequenced sample: cord blood. These receptors originate from a newborn girl in good health.

The J gene is TRBJ2-7, the V gene TRBV28; TRBD2 agrees at 9 bases. CDR1 and CDR2 from the germline V gene are MDHEN and SYDVKM. The CDR3 is 18 amino acids. V dropped 6 bases and J dropped 0; count of bases not matched to a gene: 15. The CDR3 nucleotides read TGTGCCAGCAGCCTTGGTAGGCTAGCGGGAACCTCCTCCTACGAGCAGTACTTC. Translated: CASSLGRLAGTSSYEQYF. Looking up the rest from reference TRBV28 and TRBJ2-7 gives the full variable domain: DVKVTQSSRYLVKRTGEKVFLECVQDMDHENMFWYRQDPGLGLRLIYFSYDVKMKEKGDIPEGYSVSREKKERFSLILESASTNQTSMYLCASSLGRLAGTSSYEQYFGPGTRLTVT.

This clonotype was recorded a few times. With a much larger clone just one base away, this may be a read error. V and J are TRBV20-1 and TRBJ2-2; 8 bases align to TRBD2. The CDR3 is 14 residues long. CDR1 is DFQATT, CDR2 SNEGSKA, per germline (reference sequence). V lost 3 bases and J lost 0; bases outside the gene matches: 0. The CDR3 sequence: CSARTSANTGELFF. In DNA form, the CDR3 reads TGCAGTGCTAGGACTAGCGCGAACACCGGGGAGCTGTTTTTT.

The chain employs TRBV5-1 and TRBJ2-3, with 12 positions matching TRBD2. The germline CDR1 and CDR2 sequences are SGHRS and YFSETQ. V shed 0 bases, J shed 4 bases, and the junction held 6 bases outside the gene matches. This CDR3 comprises 17 residues. The CDR3 here is CASSLGLAGGRADTQYF. CDR3 DNA: TGCGCCAGCAGCTTGGGGCTAGCGGGGGGGCGCGCAGATACGCAGTATTTT.

The rearrangement links TRBV5-1 to TRBJ2-1; D is undetermined. CDR3 size: 13 residues. Between the trimmed V and J ends, which lost 4 bases and 8 bases, there was a span of 13 bases. Per the germline V gene, CDR1 is SGHRS and CDR2 is YFSETQ. Here the CDR3 DNA reads TGCGCCAGCAGCCCGGGTGAATGGTATGAGCAGTTCTTC. Its translation: CASSPGEWYEQFF.

V gene TRBV6-6 combines with J gene TRBJ1-5; 7 bases are shared with TRBD1. The V and J ends lost 0 bases and 6 bases, in that order; junction bases with no gene match: 5. Germline V gene sequence: CDR1 MNHNY, CDR2 SVGAGI (reference sequence). This CDR3 is built from 15 residues. The CDR3 reads CASSYSFTGAQPQHF. The CDR3 nucleotides read TGTGCCAGCAGTTACTCGTTCACAGGGGCTCAGCCCCAGCATTTT.

This clonotype came up a few times. The rearrangement links TRBV9 to TRBJ2-5; either TRBD1 or TRBD2 may fit D (6 bases each). V was clipped by 2 bases and J by 1 base, with 12 bases between them. Germline V gene sequence: CDR1 SGDLS, CDR2 YYNGEE. This CDR3 spans 15 amino acids. Here the CDR3 DNA reads TGTGCCAGCAGCGTTTTCGGGGGCCTCCAAGAGACCCAGTACTTC. Protein sequence: CASSVFGGLQETQYF.

The chain links TRBV5-1 to TRBJ1-2, with D tentatively TRBD1 (6 bases). The CDR3 covers 15 residues. CDR1 and CDR2 from the germline V gene are SGHRS and YFSETQ. The V gene lost 0 bases and the J gene lost 1 base, with 10 bases spanning the gap. CDR3 nucleotide sequence: TGCGCCAGCAGCTTGGGGACAGTTTTTAACTATGGCTACACCTTC. This gives the protein CASSLGTVFNYGYTF.

Ten or more counts support this clonotype. The chain carries TRBV11-1 and TRBJ2-5; the match to TRBD2 covers 9 bases. V was clipped by 2 bases and J by 5 bases; unmatched bases: 3. This CDR3 has 14 residues. The germline CDR1 and CDR2 sequences are SGHAT and FQDESV (reference sequence). The CDR3 spells CASSLPSGKETQYF. CDR3 coding DNA: TGTGCCAGCAGCTTACCTAGCGGGAAGGAGACCCAGTACTTC.

The CDR3 sequence is CSVAILETQYF. DNA for the CDR3: TGCAGCGTAGCAATATTAGAGACCCAGTACTTC. V is TRBV29-1 and J is TRBJ2-5; no clear D. Looked up from germline, CDR1 is SQVTM and CDR2 is ANQGSEA. This CDR3 is built from 11 residues. The V gene lost 6 bases and the J gene lost 4 bases, with 9 bases spanning the gap.

This clonotype showed up just a few times. This chain uses TRBV20-1 with TRBJ2-7; no clear D. The CDR3 runs 14 residues. Per germline, CDR1 DFQATT and CDR2 SNEGSKA (reference sequence). The V gene lost 6 bases and the J gene lost 0 bases, with 15 bases spanning the gap. The CDR3 DNA reads as TGCAGTGCACCCACGGGTTACTTCTCCTACGAGCAGTACTTC. It yields the protein CSAPTGYFSYEQYF.

This clonotype has only a few counts. At one end, the junction sequence differs from germline, possibly due to a read error. The V and J genes are TRBV20-1 and TRBJ2-7; 8 bases fit TRBD1. Germline lookup yields CDR1 DFQATT and CDR2 SNEGSKA (reference sequence). There are 14 residues in the CDR3. CDR3 bases: TGCAATGCTACTGGCCGCGGACAGGGCTACGAGCAGTACTTC. Residues: CNATGRGQGYEQYF.

This clonotype showed up just a few times. J is TRBJ1-5 and V is TRBV20-1; D is unclear. V lost 3 bases and J 4 bases, leaving 10 bases between the germline ends. Germline values: CDR1 DFQATT, CDR2 SNEGSKA (reference sequence). The CDR3 has 13 amino acids. The CDR3 sequence is CSASRQFNQPQHF. For the CDR3, the DNA is TGCAGTGCTAGTCGGCAGTTTAATCAGCCCCAGCATTTT.

This clonotype was seen only a few times. The chain has TRBV4-2 and TRBJ2-4; perhaps TRBD2 as D (5 bases). Near its end, the DNA agrees better with TRBJ2-7, so the J call may be wrong. The CDR3 is 14 amino acids. Germline V gene lookup returns CDR1 LGHNA and CDR2 YNFKEQ. CDR3: CASSQDRGEYEQYF. As DNA, the CDR3 is TGTGCCAGCAGCCAAGATCGGGGAGAATACGAGCAGTACTTC.